Listed below are T cell receptor beta chains from one sample, sequenced in a study of shared clonotypes between healthy human individuals. The repertoire was sequenced with immunoSEQ multiplex PCR; TCRdb's copy has only in-frame clones and lacks some. The sample contains about 590,000 clones, roughly 95% of which appear only once. The sequenced material came from naive CD8+ T cells sorted from blood. The receptors derive from a woman younger than 45 in good health. The CDR3 runs from the conserved cysteine through the conserved F or W. Each record gives: D gene, clone size, J gene, V gene, CDR3 DNA, CDR3 protein. The D gene is left open where the match is weak. Where a row states a size, it is once, few, many or the class of an expanded clone; other rows omit it.

D gene: -; clone size: -; J gene: TRBJ2-1; V gene: TRBV9; CDR3 DNA: TGTGCCAGCAGCGTGGCCCGAACGCACAGGTACAATGAGCAGTTCTTC; CDR3 protein: CASSVARTHRYNEQFF
D gene: TRBD2; clone size: -; J gene: TRBJ2-7; V gene: TRBV11-2; CDR3 DNA: TGTGCCAGCAGCTTAGATTCGGCCGGACTAGCGGTCTACGAGCAGTACTTC; CDR3 protein: CASSLDSAGLAVYEQYF
D gene: TRBD1; clone size: -; J gene: TRBJ2-7; V gene: TRBV5-8; CDR3 DNA: TGTGCCAGCAGCTTGGCCGTAGGGACAGGGACCTACGAGCAGTACTTC; CDR3 protein: CASSLAVGTGTYEQYF
D gene: -; clone size: -; J gene: TRBJ2-7; V gene: TRBV4-2; CDR3 DNA: TGTGCCAGCAGCCATCCAAACCCCGAACCGCTCTACGAGCAGTACTTC; CDR3 protein: CASSHPNPEPLYEQYF
D gene: -; clone size: -; J gene: TRBJ2-5; V gene: TRBV15; CDR3 DNA: TGTGCCACCAGCGACTACCAAGAGACCCAGTACTTC; CDR3 protein: CATSDYQETQYF
D gene: TRBD2; clone size: -; J gene: TRBJ2-7; V gene: TRBV7-9; CDR3 DNA: TGTGCCAGCAGCTACGGGACTAGCGGGAGCTACGAGCAGTACTTC; CDR3 protein: CASSYGTSGSYEQYF
D gene: TRBD1; clone size: -; J gene: TRBJ2-5; V gene: TRBV27; CDR3 DNA: TGTGCCAGCAGGCCGGGACAGCGTCAAGAGACCCAGTACTTC; CDR3 protein: CASRPGQRQETQYF
D gene: TRBD1; clone size: -; J gene: TRBJ2-7; V gene: TRBV11-2; CDR3 DNA: TGTGCCAGCACCCCGGGACAGGGTATCTACGAGCAGTACTTC; CDR3 protein: CASTPGQGIYEQYF
D gene: -; clone size: -; J gene: TRBJ1-3; V gene: TRBV9; CDR3 DNA: TGTGCCAGCAGCGGGACTGGAAACACCATATATTTT; CDR3 protein: CASSGTGNTIYF
D gene: -; clone size: -; J gene: TRBJ2-1; V gene: TRBV27; CDR3 DNA: TGTGCCAGCAGTAGTGGCTACAATGAGCAGTTCTTC; CDR3 protein: CASSSGYNEQFF
D gene: -; clone size: few; J gene: TRBJ1-3; V gene: TRBV2; CDR3 DNA: TGTGCCAGCAGTGATATAGGCTCTGGAAACACCATATATTTT; CDR3 protein: CASSDIGSGNTIYF
D gene: -; clone size: -; J gene: TRBJ2-7; V gene: TRBV2; CDR3 DNA: TGTGCCAGCAGTGACATGACAGCCCGGAGCTCCTACGAGCAGTACTTC; CDR3 protein: CASSDMTARSSYEQYF
D gene: TRBD1; clone size: -; J gene: TRBJ1-1; V gene: TRBV5-1; CDR3 DNA: TGCGCCAGCAGCCCTCGACAGGGAACCTTTAACACTGAAGCTTTCTTT; CDR3 protein: CASSPRQGTFNTEAFF
D gene: TRBD1; clone size: once; J gene: TRBJ1-2; V gene: TRBV5-1; CDR3 DNA: TGCGCCAGCAGCGGCTGGGGACAGGGGAATGGCTACACCTTC; CDR3 protein: CASSGWGQGNGYTF
D gene: TRBD1; clone size: few; J gene: TRBJ1-2; V gene: TRBV5-1; CDR3 DNA: TGCGCCAGCAGTGGGGACAGCTATGGCTACACCTTC; CDR3 protein: CASSGDSYGYTF
D gene: TRBD2; clone size: -; J gene: TRBJ2-7; V gene: TRBV5-6; CDR3 DNA: TGTGCCAGCAGCTTTAGGACTAGCGTTTCCTACGAGCAGTACTTC; CDR3 protein: CASSFRTSVSYEQYF
D gene: -; clone size: -; J gene: TRBJ2-7; V gene: TRBV5-1; CDR3 DNA: TGCGCCAGCAGCTACCCGGACGCTTACGAGCAGTACTTC; CDR3 protein: CASSYPDAYEQYF
D gene: TRBD1; clone size: -; J gene: TRBJ2-3; V gene: TRBV2; CDR3 DNA: TGTGCCAGCAGTGCCGGACAGGGGGCCACAGATACGCAGTATTTT; CDR3 protein: CASSAGQGATDTQYF
D gene: -; clone size: -; J gene: TRBJ2-5; V gene: TRBV28; CDR3 DNA: TGTGCCCCCGACGCGGAGACCCAGTACTTC; CDR3 protein: CAPDAETQYF
D gene: -; clone size: -; J gene: TRBJ2-7; V gene: TRBV10-1; CDR3 DNA: TGCGCCAGCAGTGAGGTTGACAGCCCCTACGAGCAGTACTTC; CDR3 protein: CASSEVDSPYEQYF
D gene: -; clone size: -; J gene: TRBJ1-1; V gene: TRBV11-2; CDR3 DNA: TGTGCCAGCAGAAACGGTGGGCTTGGGACCACTGAAGCTTTCTTT; CDR3 protein: CASRNGGLGTTEAFF
D gene: TRBD1; clone size: -; J gene: TRBJ2-7; V gene: TRBV28; CDR3 DNA: TGTGCCAGCACCGGGACAGTCAGGGGGGAGCAGTACTTC; CDR3 protein: CASTGTVRGEQYF